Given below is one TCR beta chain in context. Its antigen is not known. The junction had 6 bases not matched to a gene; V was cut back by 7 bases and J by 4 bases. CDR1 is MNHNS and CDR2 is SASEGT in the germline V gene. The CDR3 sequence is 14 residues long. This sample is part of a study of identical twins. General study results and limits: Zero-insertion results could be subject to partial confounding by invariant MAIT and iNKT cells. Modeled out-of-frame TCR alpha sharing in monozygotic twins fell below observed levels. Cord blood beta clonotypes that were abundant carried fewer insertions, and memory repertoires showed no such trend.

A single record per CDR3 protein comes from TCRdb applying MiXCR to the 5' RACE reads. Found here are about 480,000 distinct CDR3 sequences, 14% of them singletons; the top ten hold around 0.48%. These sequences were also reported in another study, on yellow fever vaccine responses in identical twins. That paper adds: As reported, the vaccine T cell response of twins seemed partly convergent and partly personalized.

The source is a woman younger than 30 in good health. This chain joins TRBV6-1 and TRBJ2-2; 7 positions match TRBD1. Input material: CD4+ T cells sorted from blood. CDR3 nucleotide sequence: TGTGCCAGCAATCCCGGGACAGCCACCGGGGAGCTGTTTTTT. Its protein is CASNPGTATGELFF.